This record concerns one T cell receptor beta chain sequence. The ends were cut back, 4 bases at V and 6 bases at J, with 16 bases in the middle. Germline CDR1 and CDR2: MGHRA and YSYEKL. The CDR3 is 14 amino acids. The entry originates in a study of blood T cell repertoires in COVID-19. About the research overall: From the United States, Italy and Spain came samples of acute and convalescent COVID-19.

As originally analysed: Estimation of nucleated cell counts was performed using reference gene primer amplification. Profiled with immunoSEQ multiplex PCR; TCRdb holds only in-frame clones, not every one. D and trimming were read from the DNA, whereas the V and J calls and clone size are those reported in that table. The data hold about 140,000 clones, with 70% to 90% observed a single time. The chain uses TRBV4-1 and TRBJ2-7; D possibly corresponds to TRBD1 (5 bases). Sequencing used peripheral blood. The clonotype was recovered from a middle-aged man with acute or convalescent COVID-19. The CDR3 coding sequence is TGCGCCAGCAGCCCCCTGTTAGGGGTCGGCGAGCAGTACTTC. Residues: CASSPLLGVGEQYF.